These 3 T cell receptor beta chains were sequenced from one sample in a study of T cells in Graves' hyperthyroidism and ophthalmopathy. Using RNA transcripts as the source, TCR beta CDR3 regions were amplified. First-round RT-PCR targeting the TCR CDR3 was performed with the HTBI primer set. Each CDR3 protein is one row after TCRdb ran MiXCR on the multiplex PCR reads. The sample shows about 520,000 distinct CDR3 sequences, around 21% of them seen only once. The sequenced sample was blood. The origin of the receptors is a young man with Graves' hyperthyroidism.

The V gene is TRBV3-1, the J gene TRBJ1-1; D uncertain. Between the trimmed V and J ends, which lost 4 bases and 1 base, there was a span of 10 bases. The CDR3 spans 14 residues. Germline values: CDR1 LGHDT, CDR2 YNNKEL (reference sequence). The CDR3 here is CASSPALGNTEAFF. CDR3 DNA sequence: TGTGCCAGCAGCCCGGCGCTAGGGAACACTGAAGCTTTCTTT.

A remark on this clonotype: With a much larger clone just one base away, this may be a read error. This sequence joins TRBV2 and TRBJ1-1; the D gene is possibly TRBD1 (5 bases). The V end was cut by 7 bases, the J end by 4 bases, with 13 bases between. Germline V gene data show CDR1 as SNHLY and CDR2 as FYNNEI. The CDR3 consists of 13 residues. CDR3 amino acids: CASTGGEITEAFF. The CDR3, as DNA: TGTGCCAGCACCGGGGGGGAGATCACTGAAGCTTTCTTT.

This clonotype was detected many times. The chain is built from TRBV28 and TRBJ1-3, with D unresolved. Germline loops: CDR1 MDHEN, CDR2 SYDVKM. CDR3 size: 14 residues. The V and J ends lost 8 bases and 0 bases respectively, with 11 bases between them. In DNA form, the CDR3 reads TGTGCCAGCGCCCTACACAGCTCTGGAAACACCATATATTTT. As protein: CASALHSSGNTIYF.